This paragraph reports one T cell receptor (beta chain). It was with 60 Vbeta and 13 Jbeta primers that the PCR ran. The assay was immunoSEQ multiplex PCR, and TCRdb's table has in-frame clones only and misses some. The profile covers 130,000 or so clones, with around 73% appearing a single time and 1.5% to 2% taken by the ten largest. CDR3 size: 18 residues. CDR1 and CDR2 (germline): MNHEY, SMNVEV (reference sequence). V was cut by 0 bases and J by 6 bases, with 22 bases left in between. The data were obtained in a study of cytomegalovirus exposure and HLA in healthy donors. The sequence was collected from a female donor in good health and CMV-seronegative. This chain joins TRBV27 and TRBJ2-3; weak D call: TRBD2 (6 bases). The sequencing input was PBMCs. The CDR3 spells CASSLSIWGERLQDTQYF. In DNA, the CDR3 is TGTGCCAGCAGTTTATCCATTTGGGGGGAGCGCCTCCAGGATACGCAGTATTTT.